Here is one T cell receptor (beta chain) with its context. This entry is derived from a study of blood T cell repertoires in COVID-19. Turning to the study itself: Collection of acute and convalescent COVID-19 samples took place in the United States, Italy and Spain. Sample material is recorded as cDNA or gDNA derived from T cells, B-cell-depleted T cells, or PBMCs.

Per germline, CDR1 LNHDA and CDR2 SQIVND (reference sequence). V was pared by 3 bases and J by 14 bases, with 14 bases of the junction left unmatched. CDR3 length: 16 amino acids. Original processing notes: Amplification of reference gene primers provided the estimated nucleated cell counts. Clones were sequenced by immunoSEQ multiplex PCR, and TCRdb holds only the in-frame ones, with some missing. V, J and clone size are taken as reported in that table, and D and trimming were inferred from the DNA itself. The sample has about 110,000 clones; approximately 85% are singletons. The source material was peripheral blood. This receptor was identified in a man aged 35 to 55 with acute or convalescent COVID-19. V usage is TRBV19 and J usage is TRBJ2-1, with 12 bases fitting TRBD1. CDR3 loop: CASSIEFGTGGPLEFF. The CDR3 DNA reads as TGTGCCAGTAGTATCGAATTTGGGACAGGGGGCCCCTTGGAGTTCTTC.